This TCR beta chain was sequenced in a study of T cell responses to AZD1222 COVID-19 vaccine. General study findings and limits: Across spike, vaccine-associated CD4 TCRs were found, dominant at 160-218 and 743-854. Repertoires were obtained only post-peak T cell response. Among those given AZD1222, only five or six were seropositive at baseline.

Points on this clone: Its antigen is unidentified.

Germline lookup yields CDR1 SGHRS and CDR2 YFSETQ. CDR3 length: 16 residues. Trimming at V came to 2 bases and at J to 6 bases, leaving 5 bases not matched to a gene. Method: immunoSEQ multiplex PCR; TCRdb's copy keeps in-frame clones and lacks some. The data hold 160,000 or so clones, with roughly 90% observed a single time. Some second doses came at about 4 weeks and others at about 12 weeks; these were pooled. The V and J genes are TRBV5-1 and TRBJ2-1; 13 bases are a match to TRBD2. The material sequenced was peripheral blood, taken 28 days after the second AZD1222 dose. The source of this sequence is an adult who received the AZD1222 COVID-19 vaccine. The chain's CDR3 is CASSFELAGGSNEQFF. The CDR3 nucleotides read TGCGCCAGCAGCTTCGAACTAGCGGGGGGGTCCAATGAGCAGTTCTTC.